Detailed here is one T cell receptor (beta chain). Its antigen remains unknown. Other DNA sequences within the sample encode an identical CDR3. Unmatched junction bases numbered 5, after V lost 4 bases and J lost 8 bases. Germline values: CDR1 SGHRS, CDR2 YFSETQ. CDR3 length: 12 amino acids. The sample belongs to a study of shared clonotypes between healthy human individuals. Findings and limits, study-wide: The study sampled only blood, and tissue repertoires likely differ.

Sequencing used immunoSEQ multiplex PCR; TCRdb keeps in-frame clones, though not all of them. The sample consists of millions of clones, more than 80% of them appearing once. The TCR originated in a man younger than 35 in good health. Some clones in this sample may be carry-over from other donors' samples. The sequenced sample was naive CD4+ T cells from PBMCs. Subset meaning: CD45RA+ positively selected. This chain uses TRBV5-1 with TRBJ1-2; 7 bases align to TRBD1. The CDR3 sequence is CASSLDRVGYTF. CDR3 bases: TGCGCCAGCAGCCTCGACAGGGTCGGCTACACCTTC.